This TCR beta chain was captured in a study of OX40 agonist ivuxolimab in advanced cancers. Study summary: Prior anti-PD-1, anti-PD-L1 or anti-CTLA-4 therapy did not bar entry, and about 38% had some. Points from the study as a whole: Partial responders treated at 0.1-3.0 mg/kg exhibited clonal expansion among the lowest measured.

Deletions cut 7 bases from V and 5 bases from J, with 9 bases between. The CDR3 has 12 residues. Looked up from germline, CDR1 is MDHEN and CDR2 is SYDVKM. A word on this clone: Its specificity is not known.

The assay was immunoSEQ multiplex PCR, and TCRdb's table has in-frame clones only and misses some. The sample has roughly 77,000 clones; roughly 85% are singletons. This chain joins TRBV28 and TRBJ1-3, with D unclear. This sequence originates from an adult with an advanced solid tumor such as melanoma, head and neck, liver or kidney cancer. The material sequenced was CD4+ or CD8+ T cells sorted from blood, taken in a trial of the OX40 agonist ivuxolimab. The CDR3 nucleotides read TGTGCCAGCACCCCCGGGCGAAACACCATATATTTT. It encodes CASTPGRNTIYF.